Listed below are T cell receptor beta chains from one sample, sequenced in a study of neurological immune-mediated disorders. TCRdb re-derived calls from the 5' RACE reads in MiXCR, one entry per CDR3 protein. The top ten hold less than 8% of the sample, which has some 66,000 distinct CDR3 sequences, about 4.9% seen once. Source material: PBMCs. Receptor source: a man under 40 with multiple sclerosis. Both conserved end residues are trimmed from each CDR3. Fields, in order: V gene, CDR3 protein.

V gene: TRBV20-1
CDR3 protein: SARAEWGDYNEQF

V gene: TRBV5-5
CDR3 protein: ASSLRILTNTEAF

V gene: TRBV5-1
CDR3 protein: ASSRTVGQPQN

V gene: TRBV7-9
CDR3 protein: ASSLSAGTQETQY

V gene: TRBV5-1
CDR3 protein: ASSLWGQGVLNTEAF

V gene: TRBV12-3/TRBV12-4
CDR3 protein: ASSPRQGTEAF

V gene: TRBV18
CDR3 protein: ASSQEQMRNTGELF

V gene: TRBV15
CDR3 protein: ATSSRDPSNEQF

V gene: TRBV7-2
CDR3 protein: ASSWRAGPNYGYT

V gene: TRBV12-3/TRBV12-4
CDR3 protein: ASSFRGARGYT

V gene: TRBV7-9
CDR3 protein: ASSSGLFVTDTQY

V gene: TRBV5-1
CDR3 protein: ASSFAAGAPDTQY

V gene: TRBV5-5
CDR3 protein: ASSFLDSLDGYT

V gene: TRBV5-1
CDR3 protein: ASSYNPTGDHTDTQY

V gene: TRBV7-2
CDR3 protein: ASSLAGGKLGGYT

V gene: TRBV7-9
CDR3 protein: ASSAPQGRGTEAF

V gene: TRBV5-6
CDR3 protein: ASSRVGLVEETQY

V gene: TRBV12-3/TRBV12-4
CDR3 protein: ASSVHRDSPLN

V gene: TRBV12-5
CDR3 protein: ASGLMGVREQY

V gene: TRBV24-1
CDR3 protein: ATSDSDGVRTDTQY

V gene: TRBV10-3
CDR3 protein: AISDPLSGGYEQY

V gene: TRBV7-2
CDR3 protein: ASSSPTGRSLH

V gene: TRBV5-1
CDR3 protein: ASSATGTGELF

V gene: TRBV10-3
CDR3 protein: ATAGEKTETQY

V gene: TRBV20-1
CDR3 protein: SARDSNQPQH

V gene: TRBV5-6
CDR3 protein: ASSLPSQETQY

V gene: TRBV5-1
CDR3 protein: ASTLTGWDTEAF

V gene: TRBV18
CDR3 protein: ASSVDSPTNEKLF

V gene: TRBV18
CDR3 protein: ASSPRLEGQPQH

V gene: TRBV15
CDR3 protein: ATSTRQGTEAV

V gene: TRBV5-1
CDR3 protein: ASSLALRGGTGQF

V gene: TRBV5-1
CDR3 protein: ASRVGGNTGELF

V gene: TRBV20-1
CDR3 protein: SASGETAEAF

V gene: TRBV5-5
CDR3 protein: ASSRQGWDTQY

V gene: TRBV5-1
CDR3 protein: ASSKDIGQPQH

V gene: TRBV18
CDR3 protein: ASSGTDTEKLF

V gene: TRBV20-1
CDR3 protein: SARGLAGISYNEQF

V gene: TRBV7-9
CDR3 protein: ASSLGTGVTEAF

V gene: TRBV2
CDR3 protein: ASSRQRLATNEKLF

V gene: TRBV20-1
CDR3 protein: SAAFGGASYGYT

V gene: TRBV24-1
CDR3 protein: ATRDSNEQF

V gene: TRBV7-3
CDR3 protein: ASSHVGAGESPLH

V gene: TRBV4-2
CDR3 protein: ASSQDLKSNEKLF

V gene: TRBV5-1
CDR3 protein: ASSRTGTGYGYT

V gene: TRBV12-3/TRBV12-4
CDR3 protein: ASSPGTPNYGYT

V gene: TRBV2
CDR3 protein: ASQGANQPQH

V gene: TRBV2
CDR3 protein: ASSDPGDKETQY

V gene: TRBV6-1
CDR3 protein: ASSAPTSRNEQF

V gene: TRBV9
CDR3 protein: ASSVGPNYSYEQY

V gene: TRBV6-1
CDR3 protein: ASGGGRRTGELF

V gene: TRBV20-1
CDR3 protein: SATPGTHYGYT

V gene: TRBV5-1
CDR3 protein: ASSQTGTEVNEQF

V gene: TRBV6-5
CDR3 protein: ASSSDGRRRDEKLF

V gene: TRBV6-1
CDR3 protein: ASSEAGDRVTDTQY

V gene: TRBV7-8
CDR3 protein: ASSLRRGTYNEQF

V gene: TRBV2
CDR3 protein: ASTDRSGTTREKLF

V gene: TRBV18
CDR3 protein: ASSPGSGQPQH

V gene: TRBV9
CDR3 protein: ASSVGGGMEETQY

V gene: TRBV20-1
CDR3 protein: SAKWGNTEAF

V gene: TRBV10-3
CDR3 protein: AISADGKLF